This TCR beta chain was recovered during a study of blood T cell repertoires in COVID-19. In the source study's methods: It was from reference gene primer amplification that nucleated cell counts were estimated. Some clones are missing from TCRdb's copy, which holds only in-frame ones; the method was immunoSEQ multiplex PCR. The DNA gave D and trimming, while V, J and clone size come from that table. Of about 480,000 clones listed, approximately 89% are singletons. V was shortened by 4 bases and J by 8 bases, with 11 bases between the two germline ends. The germline CDR1 and CDR2 sequences are SNHLY and FYNNEI. The CDR3 length is 12 residues.

Material: peripheral blood. The TCR sequence derives from a man in his late teens or twenties with COVID-19, enrolled during active disease. The chain couples TRBV2 to TRBJ1-2; tentatively, D is TRBD1 (5 bases). CDR3 protein: CASSVSGWGYTF. CDR3 DNA sequence: TGTGCCAGCAGTGTATCAGGGTGGGGCTACACCTTC.